What follows are 21 T cell receptor beta chains derived from one specimen sequenced in a study of cytomegalovirus exposure and HLA in healthy donors. 60 Vbeta and 13 Jbeta primers were used in PCR. The assay was immunoSEQ multiplex PCR, and TCRdb's table has in-frame clones only and misses some. The sample has about 90,000 clones; 70% to 85% are singletons. The sequencing sample was made of PBMCs. The receptor source for this set is a man aged 25-45 years in good health and CMV-seronegative.

V gene TRBV19 combines with J gene TRBJ2-1, with D possibly matching TRBD2 (5 bases). Looked up from germline, CDR1 is LNHDA and CDR2 is SQIVND (reference sequence). Trimming shortened V by 2 bases and J by 2 bases, and 19 bases separated the two germline ends. The CDR3 is 18 amino acids. Here the CDR3 reads CASSIILPPSGTYNEQFF. The CDR3 DNA follows: TGTGCCAGTAGTATAATCCTCCCCCCCTCGGGAACCTACAATGAGCAGTTCTTC.

The chain couples TRBV5-6 to TRBJ1-1; no definite D call. The CDR3 loop spans 15 amino acids. Per germline, CDR1 SGHDT and CDR2 YYEEEE. V was shortened by 0 bases and J by 5 bases, with 14 bases between the two germline ends. CDR3 residues: CASSLDTGRVTEAFF. The CDR3 DNA reads as TGTGCCAGCAGCTTGGATACGGGAAGGGTAACTGAAGCTTTCTTT. The full variable domain, its missing parts supplied by reference TRBV5-6 and TRBJ1-1, is DAGVTQSPTHLIKTRGQQVTLRCSPKSGHDTVSWYQQALGQGPQFIFQYYEEEERQRGNFPDRFSGHQFPNYSSELNVNALLLGDSALYLCASSLDTGRVTEAFFGQGTRLTVV.

The chain couples TRBV2 to TRBJ2-5, with TRBD1 identical over 7 bases. V shed 8 bases, J shed 2 bases, and the junction held 11 bases outside the gene matches. CDR1 is SNHLY and CDR2 is FYNNEI in the germline V gene. There are 15 residues in the CDR3. The CDR3 nucleotides read TGTGCCAGCGCCACCGGGACAGAGTATCAAGAGACCCAGTACTTC. Translating gives CASATGTEYQETQYF. Based on the CDR3 plus reference TRBV2 and TRBJ2-5, the full variable domain is EPEVTQTPSHQVTQMGQEVILRCVPISNHLYFYWYRQILGQKVEFLVSFYNNEISEKSEIFDDQFSVERPDGSNFTLKIRSTKLEDSAMYFCASATGTEYQETQYFGPGTRLLVL.

The rearrangement links TRBV27 to TRBJ2-2, with 9 bases aligning to TRBD1. In germline, CDR1 is MNHEY, CDR2 SMNVEV (reference sequence). The CDR3 is made up of 18 amino acids. The trim removed 7 bases at V and 4 bases at J, leaving 16 bases unmatched. CDR3 sequence: CASKPDRGSGIGTGELFF. The DNA of the CDR3 is TGTGCCAGCAAGCCGGACAGGGGTTCTGGGATAGGCACCGGGGAGCTGTTTTTT.

The gene calls are TRBV5-4 and TRBJ2-3, with D possibly matching TRBD1 (8 bases). V was cut by 4 bases and J by 2 bases, with 20 bases left in between. CDR3 length: 17 residues. Germline V lookup: CDR1 SGHNT, CDR2 YYREEE (reference sequence). For the CDR3, the DNA is TGTGCCAGCAGCGGGGGGGACTTCAGGGGGCACACAGATACGCAGTATTTT. This gives the protein CASSGGDFRGHTDTQYF. Complete variable domain (other parts from reference TRBV5-4 and TRBJ2-3): ETGVTQSPTHLIKTRGQQVTLRCSSQSGHNTVSWYQQALGQGPQFIFQYYREEENGRGNFPPRFSGLQFPNYSSELNVNALELDDSALYLCASSGGDFRGHTDTQYFGPGTRLTVL.

The rearrangement uses TRBV5-8 and TRBJ1-5, with unresolved D. Germline V gene lookup returns CDR1 SGHTS and CDR2 YDEGEE. Trimming removed 4 bases from V and 8 bases from J, with 7 bases in between. CDR3 length equals 11 residues. DNA for the CDR3: TGTGCCAGCAGCCCCCTAAAGCCCCAGCATTTT. The encoded protein is CASSPLKPQHF.

The chain is built from TRBV2 and TRBJ1-4; D may be TRBD1 (5 bases). Germline loops: CDR1 SNHLY, CDR2 FYNNEI. CDR3 length equals 14 residues. The germline V and J ends were trimmed by 9 bases and 3 bases, with 14 bases remaining between them. The DNA for the CDR3 is TGTGCCAGTCAGCTTGGGGCAGCTAATGAAAAACTGTTTTTT. It is translated as CASQLGAANEKLFF.

J is TRBJ2-3 and V is TRBV27; 7 bases are a match to TRBD1. Looked up from germline, CDR1 is MNHEY and CDR2 is SMNVEV (reference sequence). The CDR3 loop spans 16 amino acids. The V segment lost 5 bases and the J segment 2 bases; nucleotides outside the gene matches: 10. In nucleotides, the CDR3 is TGTGCCAGCAGTCCCCGCCGGGACAGAGACACAGATACGCAGTATTTT. Amino acids: CASSPRRDRDTDTQYF.

The CDR3 DNA follows: TGTGCCAGCAGTTCCGTACAGGGCTCCGGGGAGCTGTTTTTT. It specifies CASSSVQGSGELFF. V and J are TRBV5-4 and TRBJ2-2; tentative D call: TRBD1 (6 bases). This CDR3 has 14 amino acids. V dropped 5 bases and J dropped 6 bases, with 14 bases sitting between them. The V gene's germline CDR1 is SGHNT and CDR2 YYREEE (reference sequence).

The gene calls are TRBV30 and TRBJ1-1; unclear D gene. The CDR3 is 13 residues long. Germline V gene sequence: CDR1 GTSNPN, CDR2 SVGIG (reference sequence). The V end was cut by 0 bases, the J end by 2 bases, with 7 bases between. This CDR3 reads CAWSVLSNTEAFF. The CDR3 DNA reads as TGTGCCTGGAGTGTACTGAGCAACACTGAAGCTTTCTTT.

The chain uses TRBV18 and TRBJ2-7; TRBD1 aligns across 11 bases. V was clipped by 6 bases and J by 3 bases; unmatched bases: 7. The CDR3 has 15 residues. CDR1 is KGHSH and CDR2 is LQKENI in the germline V gene. Here the CDR3 reads CASSRTGTGGYEQYF. The CDR3 DNA follows: TGTGCCAGCTCCCGAACCGGGACAGGGGGCTACGAGCAGTACTTC.

This sequence joins TRBV27 and TRBJ1-1; no reliable D call. The V end was cut by 5 bases, the J end by 2 bases, with 9 bases between. There are 13 residues in the CDR3. Germline loops: CDR1 MNHEY, CDR2 SMNVEV (reference sequence). The CDR3 reads CASSPRKNTEAFF. The CDR3 DNA sequence: TGTGCCAGCAGTCCGAGGAAAAACACTGAAGCTTTCTTT.

The chain joins TRBV6-4 to TRBJ1-2; unclear D gene. The CDR3 loop spans 14 amino acids. Germline V gene sequence: CDR1 MRHNA, CDR2 SNTAGT. V was shortened by 4 bases and J by 5 bases, with 14 bases between the two germline ends. In nucleotides, the CDR3 is TGTGCCAGCAGTGTATTGGGTGGGAGGTATGGCTACACCTTC. This gives the protein CASSVLGGRYGYTF.

This chain connects TRBV6-1 to TRBJ2-7; possible D gene TRBD2, 6 bases. The CDR3 sequence is 15 residues long. The germline CDR1 and CDR2 sequences are MNHNS and SASEGT. Trimming shortened V by 6 bases and J by 4 bases, and 19 bases separated the two germline ends. CDR3 loop: CASSIGGRFDYEQYF. The CDR3 coding sequence is TGTGCCAGCAGCATCGGGGGTAGGTTCGATTACGAGCAGTACTTC.

V gene TRBV27 combines with J gene TRBJ1-4; the match to TRBD1 covers 12 bases. The germline gives CDR1 MNHEY, CDR2 SMNVEV (reference sequence). V gave up 4 bases and J gave up 9 bases; unmatched junction bases: 0. The CDR3 consists of 13 residues. In DNA form, the CDR3 reads TGTGCCAGCAGTTGGGACAGGGGGCAAAAACTGTTTTTT. Translation: CASSWDRGQKLFF.

This chain connects TRBV25-1 to TRBJ1-3; D possibly corresponds to TRBD1 (5 bases). Germline CDR1 is MGHDK and CDR2 is SYGVNS. The V and J ends lost 0 bases and 0 bases respectively, with 9 bases between them. CDR3 size: 16 residues. This chain's CDR3 is CASSEYHRSSGNTIYF. The CDR3 DNA sequence: TGTGCCAGCAGTGAATATCACAGGTCCTCTGGAAACACCATATATTTT.

The chain carries TRBV7-2 and TRBJ1-5; tentatively, D is TRBD1 (5 bases). The CDR3 has 14 amino acids. Germline CDR1 is SGHTA and CDR2 is FQGNSA. Trimming took off 5 bases at V and 7 bases at J, with 15 bases between the two ends. The CDR3 protein is CASSRGSPGQPQHF. The DNA of the CDR3 is TGTGCCAGCAGCCGGGGGTCTCCCGGGCAGCCCCAGCATTTT.

Worth noting for this clone: This same CDR3 is encoded by further DNA sequences in the sample. The V gene is TRBV2, the J gene TRBJ1-5; 8 positions match TRBD1. Germline lookup yields CDR1 SNHLY and CDR2 FYNNEI. This CDR3 is built from 14 residues. J lost 2 bases, V lost 8 bases, and 5 bases had no gene match. This CDR3 is CASAGTGGNQPQHF. DNA for the CDR3: TGTGCCAGCGCAGGGACAGGAGGCAATCAGCCCCAGCATTTT.

This clone was detected only a few times. The V gene is TRBV6-5, the J gene TRBJ1-4, with 8 bases that match TRBD1. CDR1 MNHEY and CDR2 SVGAGI come from the germline V gene. The CDR3 consists of 16 residues. V was pared by 2 bases and J by 7 bases, with 9 bases of the junction left unmatched. CDR3 in amino acids: CASSYQTGENVEKLFF. For the CDR3, the DNA is TGTGCCAGCAGTTACCAGACAGGGGAGAACGTTGAAAAACTGTTTTTT.

This chain connects TRBV15 to TRBJ2-6; tentatively, D is TRBD1 (5 bases). Looked up from germline, CDR1 is LNHNV and CDR2 is YYDKDF (reference sequence). The CDR3 has 19 residues. V lost 0 bases, J lost 0 bases, and 15 bases lay in between. The CDR3 DNA follows: TGTGCCACCAGCAGAGACCTTAGACAGAGTGTCTCTGGGGCCAACGTCCTGACTTTC. Translation gives CATSRDLRQSVSGANVLTF.

The CDR3 protein is CASSGATGLTDTQYF. CDR3 in DNA: TGTGCCAGTAGTGGGGCGACAGGGCTCACAGATACGCAGTATTTT. This rearrangement joins TRBV19 to TRBJ2-3; 7 bases are a match to TRBD1. V lost 5 bases and J lost 2; bases outside the gene matches: 7. The CDR3 totals 15 residues. Germline lookup yields CDR1 LNHDA and CDR2 SQIVND (reference sequence).